These 18 T cell receptor beta chains originate from one sample sequenced in a study of blood T cell repertoires in COVID-19. The data were produced by immunoSEQ multiplex PCR, yet TCRdb's version contains in-frame clones alone and is incomplete. In the table there are approximately 71,000 clones, about nine tenths of which are singletons. Sequenced material: peripheral blood. Receptors were obtained from a human donor in a cohort sampled during active COVID-19.

The J gene is TRBJ2-7, the V gene TRBV9, with 9 positions matching TRBD1. There are 17 residues in the CDR3. The J segment lost 3 bases and the V segment lost 3 bases, leaving 13 bases of the junction unmatched. The germline gives CDR1 SGDLS, CDR2 YYNGEE. The CDR3: CASSAYSVQGAGYEQYF. Written as DNA, the CDR3 is TGTGCCAGCAGCGCCTATTCAGTACAGGGGGCGGGCTACGAGCAGTACTTC.

CDR3: CASRGSGGQNIQYF. The CDR3, as DNA: TGTGCCAGTAGGGGTTCGGGGGGGCAAAACATTCAGTACTTC. The chain recombines TRBV19 with TRBJ2-4; 8 nucleotides line up with TRBD2. The CDR3 has 14 residues. Germline V gene data show CDR1 as LNHDA and CDR2 as SQIVND (reference sequence). The V segment lost 6 bases and the J segment 5 bases; nucleotides outside the gene matches: 6.

This clone was observed once. The V call is TRBV4-1, the J call TRBJ1-4; D remains ambiguous. This CDR3 has 16 amino acids. V was trimmed by 2 bases and J by 4 bases, leaving 14 bases between them. CDR1 is MGHRA, CDR2 YSYEKL, per germline. CDR3 amino acids: CASSQQSGSLNEKLFF. The CDR3, as DNA: TGCGCCAGCAGCCAACAATCCGGGTCCCTTAATGAAAAACTGTTTTTT.

The chain carries TRBV10-2 and TRBJ2-3; the D is unclear. This CDR3 contains 12 residues. The germline V and J ends were trimmed by 5 bases and 4 bases, with 7 bases remaining between them. Germline V gene lookup returns CDR1 WSHSY and CDR2 SAAADI. This chain's CDR3 is CASSYGPDTQYF. Written as DNA, the CDR3 is TGCGCCAGCAGTTATGGGCCAGATACGCAGTATTTT.

The chain joins TRBV28 to TRBJ2-7; possible D gene TRBD1, 5 bases. V lost 1 base and J lost 2, with 9 bases in between. CDR1 is MDHEN, CDR2 SYDVKM, per germline. This CDR3 is built from 14 residues. Here the CDR3 DNA reads TGTGCCAGCAGTTTATCTGCCAGGGCCTACGAGCAGTACTTC. This codes for CASSLSARAYEQYF.

The genes are TRBV5-6 and TRBJ1-2; TRBD1 matches 7 bases. The CDR3 runs 14 residues. From germline, CDR1 is SGHDT and CDR2 YYEEEE. After removal of 3 bases from V and 6 bases from J, the junction contained 8 bases not matched to a gene. CDR3 DNA sequence: TGTGCCAGCAGCTCGGGACAGAAGGGCGATGGCTACACCTTC. Residues: CASSSGQKGDGYTF.

This chain uses TRBV7-6 with TRBJ2-2; 11 bases align to TRBD2. The CDR3 has 15 residues. V was clipped by 5 bases and J by 5 bases; unmatched bases: 4. CDR1 and CDR2 from the germline V gene are SGHVS and FNYEAQ. CDR3 DNA sequence: TGTGCCAGCAGCATCCGGACTAGCGGGACCGGGGAGCTGTTTTTT. Residues: CASSIRTSGTGELFF.

This rearrangement joins TRBV29-1 to TRBJ1-1, with 7 bases fitting TRBD1. The V gene's germline CDR1 is SQVTM and CDR2 ANQGSEA. V gave up 4 bases and J gave up 0 bases; unmatched junction bases: 2. The CDR3 is made up of 13 amino acids. CDR3 amino acids: CSVGDRMNTEAFF. CDR3 coding DNA: TGCAGCGTTGGGGACAGAATGAACACTGAAGCTTTCTTT.

This chain links TRBV30 with TRBJ1-2, with D possibly TRBD1 on 5 matching bases. Looked up from germline, CDR1 is GTSNPN and CDR2 is SVGIG (reference sequence). Deletions cut 4 bases from V and 2 bases from J, with 8 bases between. The CDR3 runs to 12 residues. The CDR3 reads CAWTRGNYGYTF. CDR3 nucleotide sequence: TGTGCCTGGACTCGGGGGAACTATGGCTACACCTTC. Full variable domain (outside the CDR3, taken from reference TRBV30 and TRBJ1-2): SQTIHQWPATLVQPVGSPLSLECTVEGTSNPNLYWYRQAAGRGLQLLFYSVGIGQISSEVPQNLSASRPQDRQFILSSKKLLLSDSGFYLCAWTRGNYGYTFGSGTRLTVV.

This clone was observed a few times. V gene TRBV4-3 combines with J gene TRBJ2-1; 7 nucleotides match TRBD2. The CDR3 length is 15 residues. The junction had 5 bases not matched to a gene; V was cut back by 1 base and J by 5 bases. The germline V gene encodes CDR1 LGHNA and CDR2 YSLEER. The CDR3 nucleotides read TGCGCCAGCAGCCAAGTTGCTAGCGGAGACAATGAGCAGTTCTTC. It is translated as CASSQVASGDNEQFF.

This chain uses TRBV5-4 with TRBJ1-5, with D unclear. From germline, CDR1 is SGHNT and CDR2 YYREEE (reference sequence). V was cut by 1 base and J by 8 bases, with 16 bases left in between. CDR3 length: 15 amino acids. In DNA form, the CDR3 reads TGTGCCAGCAGCTTGTACCCTGGAACCGGGGAGCCCCAGCATTTT. The encoded protein is CASSLYPGTGEPQHF.

This clone has more than one count but fewer than ten. This chain links TRBV6-5 with TRBJ1-4, with D uncertain. V was trimmed by 6 bases and J by 3 bases, leaving 11 bases between them. Germline V gene sequence: CDR1 MNHEY, CDR2 SVGAGI. This CDR3 spans 14 amino acids. CDR3 coding DNA: TGTGCCAGCAGGTACGGAGCTTCTAATGAAAAACTGTTTTTT. Its translation is CASRYGASNEKLFF.

The chain is built from TRBV2 and TRBJ1-1; D is undetermined. V lost 4 bases to trimming and J lost 2 bases, with 11 bases between them. Germline V lookup: CDR1 SNHLY, CDR2 FYNNEI. CDR3 size: 14 residues. CDR3 protein: CASSVYTENTEAFF. For the CDR3, the DNA is TGTGCCAGCAGTGTATATACAGAAAACACTGAAGCTTTCTTT.

The V and J genes are TRBV9 and TRBJ2-3; possibly TRBD1 for D (5 bases). This CDR3 contains 14 residues. V was shortened by 0 bases and J by 10 bases, with 15 bases between the two germline ends. Looked up from germline, CDR1 is SGDLS and CDR2 is YYNGEE. CDR3 sequence (DNA): TGTGCCAGCAGCGTAGTTGGGGCCCAGAGCCCGCAGTATTTT. This encodes CASSVVGAQSPQYF.

This chain uses TRBV19 with TRBJ2-3; no reliable D call. This CDR3 is built from 15 residues. V was cut by 5 bases and J by 0 bases, with 12 bases left in between. Germline V lookup: CDR1 LNHDA, CDR2 SQIVND (reference sequence). CDR3 bases: TGTGCCAGTAGTTACCGGCAGGCCAGCACAGATACGCAGTATTTT. Amino acids: CASSYRQASTDTQYF. Full variable domain (outside the CDR3, taken from reference TRBV19 and TRBJ2-3): DGGITQSPKYLFRKEGQNVTLSCEQNLNHDAMYWYRQDPGQGLRLIYYSQIVNDFQKGDIAEGYSVSREKKESFPLTVTSAQKNPTAFYLCASSYRQASTDTQYFGPGTRLTVL.

The V and J genes are TRBV19 and TRBJ2-5; 8 nucleotides match TRBD2. With V trimmed by 8 bases and J by 1 base, 0 bases remained unmatched. Germline CDR1 LNHDA, CDR2 SQIVND (reference sequence). The CDR3 totals 12 residues. Here the CDR3 DNA reads TGTGCCAGTCGGGGGGGCCAAGAGACCCAGTACTTC. Its translation is CASRGGQETQYF.

The CDR3 region has the DNA TGTGCCGCGGGGCCTCAGGGGGAAGAAGAGACCCAGTACTTC. Amino acids: CAAGPQGEEETQYF. The chain is built from TRBV24-1 and TRBJ2-5; TRBD1 is a possible D gene (7 bases). The CDR3 extends over 14 amino acids. Germline assignment: CDR1 KGHDR and CDR2 SFDVKD. Trimming shortened V by 12 bases and J by 3 bases, and 19 bases separated the two germline ends.

The genes are TRBV5-1 and TRBJ2-1; 11 nucleotides agree with TRBD2. Looked up from germline, CDR1 is SGHRS and CDR2 is YFSETQ. The J segment lost 5 bases and the V segment lost 0 bases, leaving 4 bases of the junction unmatched. The CDR3 runs to 16 residues. The CDR3 region is CASSLAPGLADNEQFF. As DNA, the CDR3 is TGCGCCAGCAGCTTGGCCCCGGGACTAGCGGACAATGAGCAGTTCTTC.